Listed below are T cell receptor beta chains from one sample, sequenced in a study of regulatory T cells in long-lasting Graves disease. A single record per CDR3 protein comes from TCRdb applying MiXCR to the multiplex PCR reads. The sample records roughly 500,000 distinct CDR3 sequences, 20% to 25% being singletons. This specimen was peripheral blood mononuclear cells (PBMCs), taken when the disease was refractory, from a patient treated with antithyroid drugs. These receptors were taken from a female donor with Graves disease. Each CDR3 is given with its conserved first and last residue. Each record gives: V gene, J gene, D gene, clone size, CDR3 DNA, CDR3 protein. D genes are given only for firm matches. Rows give clone size only sometimes, using once, few, many, or a class for an expanded clone.

v_gene: TRBV3-1; j_gene: TRBJ2-6; d_gene: -; abundance: -; CDR3nt: TGTGCCAGCAGCCAATATGCAGAGGGGGCCAACGTCCTGACTTTC; CDR3aa: CASSQYAEGANVLTF
v_gene: TRBV6-2/TRBV6-3; j_gene: TRBJ2-2; d_gene: TRBD1; abundance: few; CDR3nt: TGTGCCAGCAGTTACTCGCTACAGGGGCCCACCGGGGAGCTGTTTTTT; CDR3aa: CASSYSLQGPTGELFF
v_gene: TRBV7-9; j_gene: TRBJ1-4; d_gene: -; abundance: many; CDR3nt: TGTGCCAGCAGCTTATCGAAGGGTACTGAAAAACTGTTTTTT; CDR3aa: CASSLSKGTEKLFF
v_gene: TRBV5-1; j_gene: TRBJ2-7; d_gene: -; abundance: -; CDR3nt: TGCGCCAGCAGCTTGGACCTTCATCTAGGGTACGAGCAGTACTTC; CDR3aa: CASSLDLHLGYEQYF
v_gene: TRBV3-1; j_gene: TRBJ1-4; d_gene: -; abundance: -; CDR3nt: TGTGCCAGCAGCCAAGTGGGGCAGTCTAATGAAAAACTGTTTTTT; CDR3aa: CASSQVGQSNEKLFF
v_gene: TRBV27; j_gene: TRBJ1-2; d_gene: TRBD1; abundance: many; CDR3nt: TGTGCCAGCAGTTCCTACAGGGGGTCCTATGGCTACACCTTC; CDR3aa: CASSSYRGSYGYTF
v_gene: TRBV7-9; j_gene: TRBJ2-5; d_gene: -; abundance: -; CDR3nt: TGTGCCAGCAGTTCTACCAGGGTACAAGAGACCCAGTACTTC; CDR3aa: CASSSTRVQETQYF
v_gene: TRBV30; j_gene: TRBJ1-6; d_gene: -; abundance: -; CDR3nt: TGTGCCTGGAGTGAGCAGGGTGGGGGGGACCCCCTCCACTTT; CDR3aa: CAWSEQGGGDPLHF
v_gene: TRBV7-9; j_gene: TRBJ1-1; d_gene: -; abundance: few; CDR3nt: TGTGCCAGCAGCTTGAAGGATCAAAACACTGAAGCTTTCTTT; CDR3aa: CASSLKDQNTEAFF
v_gene: TRBV24-1; j_gene: TRBJ2-2; d_gene: TRBD1; abundance: few; CDR3nt: TGTGCCACCAGTGACAGGGACAGGTTCACCGGGGAGCTGTTTTTT; CDR3aa: CATSDRDRFTGELFF
v_gene: TRBV18; j_gene: TRBJ2-7; d_gene: -; abundance: -; CDR3nt: TGTGCCAGCTCACCGGTTCTGGGCGCCTACGAGCAGTACTTC; CDR3aa: CASSPVLGAYEQYF
v_gene: TRBV7-2; j_gene: TRBJ1-1; d_gene: -; abundance: many; CDR3nt: TGTGCCAGCAGCTTAGCTTCCGTTTGGACTGAAGCTTTCTTT; CDR3aa: CASSLASVWTEAFF
v_gene: TRBV3-2; j_gene: TRBJ2-5; d_gene: -; abundance: -; CDR3nt: TGTGCCAGCAGCCTTCCCGGGCCCCCCGGGGAAGAGACCCAGTACTTC; CDR3aa: CASSLPGPPGEETQYF
v_gene: TRBV6-5; j_gene: TRBJ2-6; d_gene: -; abundance: many; CDR3nt: TGTGCCAGCAGTTACTCGATGAGGGAAGCAGGGGCCAACGTCCTGACTTTC; CDR3aa: CASSYSMREAGANVLTF
v_gene: TRBV5-1; j_gene: TRBJ2-7; d_gene: TRBD2; abundance: -; CDR3nt: TGCGCCAGCAGCCACCGACTAGCGGGAGGGCCTTCGCCCTACGAGCAGTACTTC; CDR3aa: CASSHRLAGGPSPYEQYF
v_gene: TRBV18; j_gene: TRBJ1-6; d_gene: -; abundance: -; CDR3nt: TGTGCCAGCTCACCCCGGGACTCCAATTCACCCCTCCACTTT; CDR3aa: CASSPRDSNSPLHF
v_gene: TRBV7-8; j_gene: TRBJ1-2; d_gene: -; abundance: -; CDR3nt: TGTGCCAGCAGCTTAGGACTGACCTATGGCTACACCTTC; CDR3aa: CASSLGLTYGYTF
v_gene: TRBV28; j_gene: TRBJ1-1; d_gene: -; abundance: many; CDR3nt: TGTGCCAGCAGGGGATCGACAGGAACTGCTATTTTCACTGAAGCTTTCTTT; CDR3aa: CASRGSTGTAIFTEAFF
v_gene: TRBV20-1; j_gene: TRBJ1-2; d_gene: -; abundance: -; CDR3nt: TGCAGTGCAGCTAACACTAACTATGGCTACACCTTC; CDR3aa: CSAANTNYGYTF
v_gene: TRBV30; j_gene: TRBJ1-3; d_gene: -; abundance: few; CDR3nt: TGTGCCTGGAGTGTCCCGAACGGAAACACCATATATTTT; CDR3aa: CAWSVPNGNTIYF
v_gene: TRBV20-1; j_gene: TRBJ2-2; d_gene: TRBD2; abundance: -; CDR3nt: TGCAGTGCTCTATCTCGGGGGGTTACCGGGGAGCTGTTTTTT; CDR3aa: CSALSRGVTGELFF
v_gene: TRBV2; j_gene: TRBJ2-5; d_gene: -; abundance: many; CDR3nt: TGTGCCAGCAGTGACAGGGGCCCTGAGACCCAGTACTTC; CDR3aa: CASSDRGPETQYF
v_gene: TRBV19; j_gene: TRBJ1-1; d_gene: TRBD1; abundance: -; CDR3nt: TGTGCCAGTAAGCCGACAGGGTCGGTCACTGAAGCTTTCTTT; CDR3aa: CASKPTGSVTEAFF